This T cell receptor (beta chain) was identified during a study of CD8 T cells in Susac syndrome. Germline V gives CDR1 SGHDT, CDR2 YYEEEE. With 4 bases removed from V and 6 bases from J, the gap between germline ends came to 11 bases. This CDR3 is 13 amino acids long. A word on this clonotype: The antigen is unknown.

Study conclusions and caveats: Regarding the TCR sequencing and HLA analysis, the study admitted that a relatively small number of individuals were involved.

Random-hexamer reverse transcription was applied to about 0.5 to 1 ug RNA. Amplification of TCR beta CDR3 across 54 Vbeta and 13 Jbeta was performed with immunoSEQ multiplex PCR. MiXCR, applied by TCRdb to the immunoSEQ multiplex PCR reads, yields one record per CDR3 protein. The sample gives about 400,000 distinct CDR3 sequences, more than 80% of which show up once; roughly 0.11% is in the top ten. CD8+ and CD4+ T cells circulating in blood were sequenced for TCR beta. The multiple sclerosis controls were treatment-naive patients, and their relapsing-remitting disease was stable or active. The sequenced material came from CD8+ T cells from PBMCs. V usage is TRBV5-6 and J usage is TRBJ2-1, with D possibly being TRBD1 (5 bases). This sequence was found in a human donor with multiple sclerosis. The CDR3 sequence: CASSPPGANEQFF. The DNA of the CDR3 is TGTGCCAGCAGCCCACCTGGGGCCAATGAGCAGTTCTTC.